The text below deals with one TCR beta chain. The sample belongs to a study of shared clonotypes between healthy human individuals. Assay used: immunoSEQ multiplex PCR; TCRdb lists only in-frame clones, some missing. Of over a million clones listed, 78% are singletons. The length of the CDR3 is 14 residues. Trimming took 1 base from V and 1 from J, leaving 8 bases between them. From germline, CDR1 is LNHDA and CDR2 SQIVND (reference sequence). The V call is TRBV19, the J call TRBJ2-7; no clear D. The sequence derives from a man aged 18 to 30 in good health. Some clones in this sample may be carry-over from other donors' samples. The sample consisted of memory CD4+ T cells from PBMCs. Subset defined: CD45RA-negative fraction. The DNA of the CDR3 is TGTGCCAGTAGTATAGCCGCGCTATCCTACGAGCAGTACTTC. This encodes CASSIAALSYEQYF.